This TCR beta chain was recorded in a study of cytomegalovirus exposure and HLA in healthy donors (dated by TCRdb to about 2017). About the full investigation: According to an earlier analysis of a few hundred of the donors, some 170 million T cells yielded over 100 million unique TCR beta sequences and 250 to 350 Gb of sequence data. Approximately 310 gigabases of sequencing data and some 85 million unique TCR sequences were included in an early release covering around 650 HLA-typed donors. Of the approximately 400 genotyped donors, around 81% fell in the genetic ancestry cluster associated with self-reported Caucasian donors. The study aimed to test whether cataloging public T cell receptors could reveal signatures of past pathogen exposure. Using immunosequencing, the study profiled T cell repertoires from 666 subjects and related those repertoires to cytomegalovirus serostatus. In addition to the first cohort of roughly 670 subjects, a separate validation cohort of under 150 different subjects was used. To predict cytomegalovirus infection status, the study combined high-throughput TCR immunosequencing, statistical association of individual TCRs with disease status, and machine learning. To study patterns of TCR occurrence, a later analysis re-analyzed previously published TCR beta repertoires from around 700 donors and added high-resolution HLA genotyping. The later analysis used no new phenotypic data to find candidate immune exposures, relying instead on TCR beta sequences and their occurrence across donors. To decide whether each TCR beta V gene segment behaved as functional or pseudogenic, an earlier analysis of several hundred of the donors relied on high-throughput TCR beta sequencing. Donor age, sex, ethnicity and CMV serostatus were compiled together with the repertoire data. A later genetic analysis used genome-wide SNP genotypes for about 60% of the roughly 670 donors, treating that subset as a discovery cohort. Every discovery cohort repertoire had been produced on one sequencing platform. HLA typing covered class I and class II loci at four-digit resolution. Typing coverage varied by locus: about 620-630 donors for A, B, C, DRB1 and DQB1; 522 for DQA1; over 600 for DPA1; more than 450 for DPB1. Roughly 5 DR-DQ haplotypes were handled as single units for association and clustering, since linkage in the cohort was strong. Among some 400 genotyped donors of the cohort, an average of about 220,000 unique TCR beta nucleotide sequences was sequenced per donor, of which 15% to 20% were non-productive. Broad study findings and their caveats: In an earlier analysis of 587 of the donors, most TCR beta V segments appeared in productive rearrangements about 87% or about 30% of the time, broadly matching IMGT annotations. A later genetic analysis reported fewer N-insertions in productive TCRs among donors in an Asian-associated ancestry cluster than the approximately 700-donor mean. Sequencing depth was assumed to be roughly uniform across donors in the presence/absence analyses, though that assumption may not hold. In a later analysis, several top co-occurrence clusters were reported to appear linked to parvovirus B19, influenza, CMV and Epstein-Barr virus. Seventeen rarely observed V segments, including chromosome 9 orphons, were excluded from the earlier analysis of about 500 of the donors because counts were too low. Strong co-occurrence of HLA alleles, especially DR and DQ, made assigning TCR associations to individual alleles difficult. The only immune exposure information available for the cohort was CMV serostatus. At a false discovery rate of 0.05, a later analysis linked about 17,000 TCR beta sequences to specific HLA alleles. Some IMGT-functional V segments, including TRBV6-2 and TRBV6-3, could not be told apart with the 87-base-pair reads, so those segments were excluded. In a later genetic analysis, a missense DCLRE1C variant was associated with V-gene and J-gene trimming of TCR beta chains, and the association was replicated in an independent cohort. In a later analysis, most CMV-associated TCR beta chains were found to appear HLA-restricted, with HLA associations seemingly driven largely by CMV exposure. A few of the identified cytomegalovirus-associated TCR beta chains were confirmed in vitro to be specific for cytomegalovirus antigens. A cluster of highly shared sequence variants was judged likely to be a technical artifact of the sequencing pipeline. The study gave a list of 150 to 200 TCR beta chains associated with cytomegalovirus. Compared with equally common non-associated chains, HLA-associated TCR beta chains in a later analysis were more clonally expanded and had lower generation probabilities. While some public TCRs were present in many individuals, most TCR sequences turned up only very rarely across donors. A further reported finding was that TCR beta sequences accurately predicted the HLA-A and HLA-B alleles for most subjects in the first cohort. Linkage disequilibrium might explain the correlated functional status among segregating V segments, but an unknown experimental factor could not be excluded. Because HLA typing was unavailable for some donors at each locus, only the typed subset was used in association tests. According to a later analysis, TCR association rates differed among HLA loci, with DRB1 alleles showing the most associated TCRs and HLA-C alleles showing the fewest. The classifier was reported to diagnose cytomegalovirus status with high specificity and sensitivity in both the original cohort and the validation cohort. Only TCR beta chains were sequenced in this cohort, and the absence of alpha or paired-chain data limited detectable features. According to the authors, the approach could potentially be generalized to other disease states and immunological phenotypes.

The cohort consisted of 670 or so healthy bone marrow donors. All cohort members were sampled while nominally healthy, although unrecorded immune exposures were likely present. The donor was CMV seropositive and was included in the group of 250 to 350 seropositive cohort members. A peripheral blood sample was collected from each donor, and TCR beta sequencing was performed on peripheral blood mononuclear cells. The Qiagen DNeasy Blood Extraction Kit was used to extract genomic DNA from the blood cell samples. Comment on this clone: Its antigen specificity is not known. No base qualities exist here, and no much larger clone lies one base off it.

Unmatched junction bases come to 7, with V trimmed by 8 bases and J by 5 bases. The germline V gene (reference sequence) supplies CDR1 LNHDA and CDR2 SQIVND. The CDR3 has 13 amino acids, counting the end cysteine and phenylalanine. Only the CDR3 DNA stays, 39 bases, in frame from base 1. Receptor libraries were prepared by the immunoSEQ multiplex PCR assay. A mixture of 60 forward primers for TCR Vbeta segments and 13 reverse primers for TCR Jbeta segments was used in the multiplex PCR. The CDR3 region of rearranged TCR beta genes was amplified from genomic DNA with a multiplex PCR assay. The Illumina HiSeq System was used to sequence the amplified TCR beta libraries as 87-base-pair reads. The study's processing was this. A later analysis counted about 80 million unique TCR beta chains across the roughly 700 repertoires, and some 11 million of these chains were shared by at least two donors. To remove PCR and sequencing errors, raw reads were error-corrected and collapsed into unique sequences using a nearest-neighbor algorithm that merged closely related sequences. CDR3 sequences were aligned to IMGT reference sequences to assign V, D and J gene segments. For a sequence to be retained, a match of at least six nucleotides to both a V gene segment and a J gene segment was required. A rearrangement was called productive if the CDR3 had no stop codons and remained in frame with V and J, and every other rearrangement was called non-productive. CDR3 was defined according to IMGT convention as the region running from the second conserved V-encoded cysteine to the conserved J-encoded phenylalanine. The earlier analysis of 450 to 750 of the donors excluded any sequence lacking an unambiguous match to a single V gene segment. An earlier analysis of several hundred of the donors called V segments functional above 56.7% productive rearrangements and segregating when the between-donor standard deviation exceeded 5%. To diagnose cytomegalovirus status from the catalog of TCR beta chain sequences, a statistical classification framework was built. In a later analysis, V and J genes were assigned by comparing TCR nucleotide sequences against IMGT/GENE-DB human TR gene sequences. A later analysis assigned CDR3 sequences and most-parsimonious VDJ recombination scenarios with the TCRdist pipeline. In a later analysis, each TCR beta chain was defined by its CDR3 amino acid sequence together with its V-gene family, and reads lacking a unique V-gene family were excluded. In a later analysis, 500 to 700 highly shared, low-generation-probability nucleotide sequences were removed to address suspected cross-contamination and a sequencing artifact. For each public chain, a later analysis derived a clonal expansion index from normalized ranks of inferred template counts within each repertoire. A later analysis computed generation probabilities with a VDJ recombination model fitted to out-of-frame rearrangements, and checked the results against IGoR. A later analysis scored TCR-TCR, TCR-HLA and TCR-CMV co-occurrence with hypergeometric tests, applying a repertoire-size bias correction to TCR pairs. In a later analysis, false discovery rates were estimated by permuting HLA or CMV assignments 20 times. In a later analysis, co-occurring TCRs were grouped with DBSCAN, and TCRdist sequence similarity was added when clustering was performed within HLA-allele-positive subsets. Co-occurrence clustering excluded repertoires with fewer than 30,000 or more than 120,000 public chains, plus five with anomalous nucleotide sharing. The table was pulled from immuneACCESS by TCRdb, which kept in-frame rearrangements only. Such tables lose some clones; where checked, under half of the loss comes from unresolved V genes, and the rest has no known cause. D and trimming come from the DNA, and the V and J calls and clone size come from that table. The sample includes 100,000 to 150,000 clones, with approximately 8.6% observed a single time. The ten largest clones take up 6% of the sample.

Sequences were obtained from PBMCs. Recombination linked TRBV19 to TRBJ1-1, with 8 bases aligning to TRBD1. This clonotype originated in a woman aged 40 to 50 in good health and CMV-seropositive. CDR3 sequence: CASRDRGGTEAFF. The DNA is TGTGCCAGTCGAGACAGGGGTGGGACTGAAGCTTTCTTT.